This T cell receptor (beta chain) was identified during a study of STAT3 mutations in large granular lymphocyte leukemia. Notes on the study in general: In about 35% of the 18 patients, new TCR clonotypes emerged after therapy. At least one immunodominant TCR beta clonotype appeared in every T-cell large granular lymphocyte leukemia patient. Treatment regimens differed across patients between samplings. Samples missed the first appearance of the clone. In several patients, dominant TCR clone burden exceeded STAT3 mutant burden.

Germline loops: CDR1 SQVTM, CDR2 ANQGSEA. V shed 6 bases and J 5 bases; nucleotides not matched to a gene: 8. CDR3 size: 13 residues. This clone turned up a few times. Its target is not known. The data were produced by immunoSEQ multiplex PCR, yet TCRdb's version contains in-frame clones alone and is incomplete. The repertoire holds over 3,500 clones, with 60% to 80% as singletons. Sequencing used PBMCs. The chain carries TRBV29-1 and TRBJ2-7; 9 nucleotides line up with TRBD2. The receptor comes from a human donor with T large granular lymphocyte leukemia. Some clones in this sample may be carry-over from other donors' samples. Here the CDR3 reads CSVVSGSSHEQYF. The CDR3 DNA is TGCAGCGTCGTTAGCGGGAGTTCCCACGAGCAGTACTTC.